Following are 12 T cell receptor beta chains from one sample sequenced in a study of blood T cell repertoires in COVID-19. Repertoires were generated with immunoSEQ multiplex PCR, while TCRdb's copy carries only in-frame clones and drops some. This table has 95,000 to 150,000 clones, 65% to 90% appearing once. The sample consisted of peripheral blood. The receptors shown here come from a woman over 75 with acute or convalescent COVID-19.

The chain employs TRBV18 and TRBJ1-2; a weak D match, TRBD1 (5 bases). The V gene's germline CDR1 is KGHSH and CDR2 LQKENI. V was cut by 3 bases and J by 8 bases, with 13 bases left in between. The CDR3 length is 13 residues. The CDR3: CASSPRQGPGYTF. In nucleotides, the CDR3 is TGTGCCAGCTCACCGCGTCAGGGTCCCGGCTACACCTTC.

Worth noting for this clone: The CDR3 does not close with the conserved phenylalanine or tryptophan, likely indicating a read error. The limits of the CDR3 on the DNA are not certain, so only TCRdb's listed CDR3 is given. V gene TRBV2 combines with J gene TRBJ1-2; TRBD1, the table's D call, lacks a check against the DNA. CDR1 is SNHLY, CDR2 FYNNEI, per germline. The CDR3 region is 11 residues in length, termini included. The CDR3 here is CASGDRAFSAS.

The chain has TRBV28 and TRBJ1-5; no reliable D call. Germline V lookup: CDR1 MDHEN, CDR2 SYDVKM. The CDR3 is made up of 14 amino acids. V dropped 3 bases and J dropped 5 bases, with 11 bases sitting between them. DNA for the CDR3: TGTGCCAGCAGTTTCCCGACAAACTATCAGCCCCAGCATTTT. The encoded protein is CASSFPTNYQPQHF.

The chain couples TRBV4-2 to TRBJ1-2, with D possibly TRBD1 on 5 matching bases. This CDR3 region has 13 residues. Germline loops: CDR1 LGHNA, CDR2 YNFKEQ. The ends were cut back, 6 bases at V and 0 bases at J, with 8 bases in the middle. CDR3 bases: TGTGCCAGCAGAAGACAGTCTAACTATGGCTACACCTTC. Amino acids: CASRRQSNYGYTF.

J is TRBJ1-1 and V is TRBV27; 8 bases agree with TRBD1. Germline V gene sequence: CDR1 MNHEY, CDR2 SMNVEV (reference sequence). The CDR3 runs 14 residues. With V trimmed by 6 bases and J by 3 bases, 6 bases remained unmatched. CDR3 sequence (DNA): TGTGCCAGCAGGCCAGGGGGCAGTGACACTGAAGCTTTCTTT. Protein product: CASRPGGSDTEAFF.

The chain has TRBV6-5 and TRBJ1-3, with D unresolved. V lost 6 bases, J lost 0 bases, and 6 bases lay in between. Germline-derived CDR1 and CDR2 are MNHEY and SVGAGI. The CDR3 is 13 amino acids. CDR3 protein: CASRKSSGNTIYF. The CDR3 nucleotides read TGTGCCAGCAGGAAGAGCTCTGGAAACACCATATATTTT.

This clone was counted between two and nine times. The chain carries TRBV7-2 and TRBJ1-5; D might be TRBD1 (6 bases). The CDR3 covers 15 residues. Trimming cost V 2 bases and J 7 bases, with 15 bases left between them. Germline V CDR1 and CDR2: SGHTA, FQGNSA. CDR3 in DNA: TGTGCCAGCAGCTTACATGTCAGGGGACGACAGCCCCAGCATTTT. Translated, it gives CASSLHVRGRQPQHF.

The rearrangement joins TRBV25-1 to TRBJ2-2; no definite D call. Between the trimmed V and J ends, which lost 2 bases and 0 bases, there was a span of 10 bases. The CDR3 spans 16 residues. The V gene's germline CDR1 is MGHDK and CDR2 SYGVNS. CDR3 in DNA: TGTGCCAGCAGTGAAATCGCCGGAGCGAACACCGGGGAGCTGTTTTTT. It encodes CASSEIAGANTGELFF.

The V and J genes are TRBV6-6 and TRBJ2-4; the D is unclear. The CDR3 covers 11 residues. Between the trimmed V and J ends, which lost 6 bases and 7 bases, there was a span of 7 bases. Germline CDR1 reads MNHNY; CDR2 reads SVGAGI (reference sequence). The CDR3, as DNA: TGTGCCAGCAGCCCCGGGAACATTCAGTACTTC. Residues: CASSPGNIQYF.

This chain's CDR3 is CASSPGTALEAFF. In DNA form, the CDR3 reads TGCGCCAGCAGCCCGGGGACAGCTCTTGAAGCTTTCTTT. The chain uses TRBV5-1 and TRBJ1-1; 7 bases align to TRBD1. The V gene end was trimmed by 4 bases and the J gene end by 7 bases; junction bases not matched to a gene: 7. Germline V CDR1 and CDR2: SGHRS, YFSETQ. This CDR3 contains 13 residues.

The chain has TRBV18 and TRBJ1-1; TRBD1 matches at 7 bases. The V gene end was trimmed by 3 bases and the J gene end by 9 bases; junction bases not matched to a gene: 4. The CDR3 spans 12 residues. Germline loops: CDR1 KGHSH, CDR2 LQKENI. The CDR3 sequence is CASSPARGQAFF. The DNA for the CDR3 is TGTGCCAGCTCACCGGCAAGGGGGCAAGCTTTCTTT.

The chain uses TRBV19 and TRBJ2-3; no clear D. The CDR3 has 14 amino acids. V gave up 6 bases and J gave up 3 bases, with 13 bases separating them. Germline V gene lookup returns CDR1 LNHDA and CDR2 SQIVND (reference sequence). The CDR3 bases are TGTGCCAGTAGCACACCAAAACAGACAGATACGCAGTATTTT. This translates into CASSTPKQTDTQYF.